The 27 T cell receptor beta chains below come from one sample, sequenced in a study of cytomegalovirus exposure and HLA in healthy donors. PCR employed 60 Vbeta and 13 Jbeta primers. Assay used: immunoSEQ multiplex PCR; TCRdb lists only in-frame clones, some missing. This sample carries roughly 100,000 clones, about 69% of them seen once, and the ten largest clones take 1% to 1.5%. Sequences were obtained from PBMCs. Receptors originate from a man aged 35 to 55 in good health and CMV-seronegative.

The chain is built from TRBV6-5 and TRBJ2-7; 9 bases are shared with TRBD2. Germline CDR1 and CDR2: MNHEY and SVGAGI. V lost 1 base, J lost 1 base, and 2 bases stayed unmatched. This CDR3 is built from 15 residues. The CDR3 loop is CASSYYSGRSYEQYF. Written as DNA, the CDR3 is TGTGCCAGCAGTTACTATAGCGGGAGATCCTACGAGCAGTACTTC.

This sequence joins TRBV27 and TRBJ2-3; TRBD2 matches at 7 bases. The CDR3 consists of 16 residues. Per the germline V gene, CDR1 is MNHEY and CDR2 is SMNVEV (reference sequence). Trimming cost V 5 bases and J 4 bases; bases outside gene matches: 12. The CDR3 region is CASSPLAERGPDTQYF. DNA of the CDR3: TGTGCCAGCAGTCCCCTGGCGGAGCGGGGCCCAGATACGCAGTATTTT.

The chain combines TRBV6-1 with TRBJ1-5, with 8 bases lining up with TRBD1. The CDR3 is 15 residues long. Germline V gene sequence: CDR1 MNHNS, CDR2 SASEGT. The V and J ends lost 8 bases and 5 bases, in that order; junction bases with no gene match: 11. This CDR3 is CASGQGGEGHQPQHF. The CDR3 DNA reads TGTGCCAGCGGACAGGGCGGTGAGGGGCATCAGCCCCAGCATTTT.

The rearrangement uses TRBV27 and TRBJ2-6, with 7 bases aligning to TRBD1. The CDR3 runs 18 residues. V shed 6 bases and J 4 bases; nucleotides not matched to a gene: 15. The germline CDR1 and CDR2 sequences are MNHEY and SMNVEV (reference sequence). DNA for the CDR3: TGTGCCAGCAGAGTCCAGTATGCGACAGGGTCCGGGGCCAACGTCCTGACTTTC. Its protein is CASRVQYATGSGANVLTF.

This clone occurred a few times. This chain joins TRBV6-6 and TRBJ1-4; 9 nucleotides align to TRBD1. The V segment lost 6 bases and the J segment 14 bases; nucleotides outside the gene matches: 16. Germline V gene lookup returns CDR1 MNHNY and CDR2 SVGAGI (reference sequence). The CDR3 extends over 15 amino acids. CDR3 in amino acids: CASSQEDRGSLNLFF. As DNA, the CDR3 is TGTGCCAGCAGCCAAGAGGACAGGGGAAGTTTGAATCTGTTTTTT.

The chain couples TRBV5-1 to TRBJ2-5, with TRBD2 identical over 8 bases. Trimming removed 4 bases from V and 3 bases from J; junction bases left unmatched: 5. In germline, CDR1 is SGHRS, CDR2 YFSETQ. The CDR3 loop spans 14 amino acids. The DNA for the CDR3 is TGCGCCAGCAGCCTGACAGCGGGAGAAGAGACCCAGTACTTC. The encoded protein is CASSLTAGEETQYF.

This chain joins TRBV2 and TRBJ2-2; 12 positions match TRBD2. The trim removed 2 bases at V and 3 bases at J, leaving 1 base unmatched. Germline CDR1 SNHLY, CDR2 FYNNEI. The CDR3 runs to 16 residues. The CDR3 DNA is TGTGCCAGCAGTGAAACTAGCGGGGGGTACACCGGGGAGCTGTTTTTT. Translation: CASSETSGGYTGELFF.

This clone has a handful of counts. The chain uses TRBV6-1 and TRBJ2-2, with no clear D. Trimming removed 10 bases from V and 4 bases from J, with 13 bases in between. CDR1 MNHNS and CDR2 SASEGT come from the germline V gene. The CDR3 consists of 13 residues. CDR3 sequence reads: CATPRVLTGELFF. The DNA of the CDR3 is TGTGCCACCCCCCGGGTACTCACCGGGGAGCTGTTTTTT.

This chain connects TRBV29-1 to TRBJ2-1, with D possibly TRBD1 on 6 matching bases. The germline V gene encodes CDR1 SQVTM and CDR2 ANQGSEA. CDR3 length: 17 amino acids. Trimming stripped 7 bases from V and 0 bases from J, with 22 bases between. CDR3 coding DNA: TGCAGCGCCTCCCCGAGGGGGACACTATCCTCCTACAATGAGCAGTTCTTC. Encoded protein: CSASPRGTLSSYNEQFF.

This clone was seen a few times. J is TRBJ2-7 and V is TRBV5-8; TRBD2 is a possible D gene (6 bases). This CDR3 has 14 residues. Per the germline V gene, CDR1 is SGHTS and CDR2 is YDEGEE. The V and J ends lost 0 bases and 2 bases respectively, with 9 bases between them. As DNA, the CDR3 is TGTGCCAGCAGCTTGGACGGAGGGACCTACGAGCAGTACTTC. Translation: CASSLDGGTYEQYF.

This clone was seen a handful of times. The rearrangement uses TRBV7-9 and TRBJ1-1; TRBD1 matches 8 bases. Per the germline V gene, CDR1 is SEHNR and CDR2 is FQNEAQ (reference sequence). The J segment lost 4 bases and the V segment lost 5 bases, leaving 3 bases of the junction unmatched. CDR3 size: 13 residues. This CDR3 is CASSITGGTEAFF. As DNA, the CDR3 is TGTGCCAGCAGCATCACAGGGGGCACTGAAGCTTTCTTT.

The chain recombines TRBV4-1 with TRBJ1-3; TRBD1 matches 7 bases. V gave up 4 bases and J gave up 4 bases; unmatched junction bases: 13. Germline-derived CDR1 and CDR2 are MGHRA and YSYEKL. The CDR3 is made up of 17 amino acids. CDR3 region: CASSPQASTGIGNTIYF. The DNA for the CDR3 is TGCGCCAGCAGCCCCCAGGCCTCGACAGGGATCGGAAACACCATATATTTT.

CDR3 loop: CASSLSRDRTNYGYTF. CDR3 DNA sequence: TGTGCCAGCAGCCTGTCCCGGGACAGAACAAACTATGGCTACACCTTC. The V gene is TRBV5-8, the J gene TRBJ1-2, with TRBD1 matching over 7 bases. V shed 4 bases, J shed 2 bases, and the junction held 11 bases outside the gene matches. Germline V gene data show CDR1 as SGHTS and CDR2 as YDEGEE. This CDR3 is 16 amino acids long.

This rearrangement joins TRBV6-6 to TRBJ1-2; 7 bases are a match to TRBD1. Trimming removed 6 bases from V and 2 bases from J; junction bases left unmatched: 12. Germline V CDR1 and CDR2: MNHNY, SVGAGI (reference sequence). This CDR3 spans 16 amino acids. CDR3 coding DNA: TGTGCCAGCAGCACCTACAGGGGACAGACCAACTATGGCTACACCTTC. Translation gives CASSTYRGQTNYGYTF.

The chain employs TRBV2 and TRBJ2-1, with 10 bases fitting TRBD2. The ends lost 9 bases at V and 8 bases at J; junction bases unmatched: 19. CDR1 is SNHLY and CDR2 is FYNNEI in the germline V gene. The CDR3 length is 17 residues. The CDR3 sequence: CARRDQIAGGPRDEQFF. Here the CDR3 DNA reads TGTGCCAGGAGAGACCAGATAGCGGGAGGTCCTAGGGATGAGCAGTTCTTC. Using reference TRBV2 and TRBJ2-1 for the parts outside the CDR3, the full variable domain is EPEVTQTPSHQVTQMGQEVILRCVPISNHLYFYWYRQILGQKVEFLVSFYNNEISEKSEIFDDQFSVERPDGSNFTLKIRSTKLEDSAMYFCARRDQIAGGPRDEQFFGPGTRLTVL.

This clone was seen once. V gene TRBV10-3 combines with J gene TRBJ2-7, with D possibly TRBD1 on 6 matching bases. CDR3 size: 13 residues. The germline V gene has CDR1 ENHRY and CDR2 SYGVKD. With 3 bases removed from V and 6 bases from J, the gap between germline ends came to 12 bases. The CDR3 sequence: CAISDSGAGEQYF. The CDR3 DNA sequence: TGTGCCATCAGTGACTCAGGGGCTGGCGAGCAGTACTTC.

This clone was counted only a few times. The germline gene is not matched at one end of the junction; a read error may be the cause. The rearrangement joins TRBV7-9 to TRBJ2-7; D perhaps matches TRBD2 (6 bases). This CDR3 region has 14 residues. Germline V gene lookup returns CDR1 SEHNR and CDR2 FQNEAQ (reference sequence). CDR3 nucleotides: TGTTCCAGCAGCCCCCGGGGGAGAGAATACGAGCAGTACTTC. This gives the protein CSSSPRGREYEQYF.

This rearrangement joins TRBV23-1 to TRBJ1-5, with 10 bases fitting TRBD1. TRBV23-1 carries the ORF label, with uncertain function. CDR3 length: 15 residues. Unmatched junction bases numbered 5, after V lost 4 bases and J lost 5 bases. This CDR3 reads CASSRETGGDQPQHF. Here the CDR3 DNA reads TGCGCCAGCAGTCGAGAGACAGGGGGCGATCAGCCCCAGCATTTT.

V usage is TRBV6-5 and J usage is TRBJ1-5; 9 bases agree with TRBD1. Germline values: CDR1 MNHEY, CDR2 SVGAGI. The junction had 6 bases not matched to a gene; V was cut back by 4 bases and J by 5 bases. The CDR3 is 15 residues long. The CDR3 sequence: CASSWGQGRDQPQHF. The CDR3 DNA is TGTGCCAGCAGTTGGGGACAGGGTCGGGATCAGCCCCAGCATTTT.

The chain couples TRBV6-1 to TRBJ1-5, with a possible D match to TRBD1 (6 bases). V was cut by 7 bases and J by 6 bases, with 13 bases left in between. Germline lookup yields CDR1 MNHNS and CDR2 SASEGT. The CDR3 spans 13 residues. This CDR3 reads CASISQGFQPQHF. The DNA of the CDR3 is TGTGCCAGCATATCACAGGGATTTCAGCCCCAGCATTTT.

The V gene is TRBV7-2, the J gene TRBJ2-2, with TRBD1 matching 10 bases. With V trimmed by 5 bases and J by 4 bases, 4 bases remained unmatched. Germline V gene sequence: CDR1 SGHTA, CDR2 FQGNSA. The CDR3 length is 15 residues. CDR3 nucleotides: TGTGCCAGCAGCACGGGACAGGGGAGCACCGGGGAGCTGTTTTTT. This codes for CASSTGQGSTGELFF.

The chain links TRBV18 to TRBJ1-3, with TRBD1 matching 10 bases. Germline V lookup: CDR1 KGHSH, CDR2 LQKENI. V lost 5 bases to trimming and J lost 2 bases; unmatched junction nucleotides: 15. The CDR3 is 19 amino acids. CDR3: CASSASPGQGRVAGNTIYF. CDR3 in DNA: TGTGCCAGCTCAGCCTCTCCGGGACAGGGGCGAGTTGCTGGAAACACCATATATTTT.

The V call is TRBV4-2, the J call TRBJ2-7; possibly TRBD1 for D (6 bases). The ends were cut back, 0 bases at V and 4 bases at J, with 13 bases in the middle. Germline CDR1 LGHNA, CDR2 YNFKEQ. The CDR3 extends over 15 amino acids. This chain's CDR3 is CASSQDQGSAYEQYF. For the CDR3, the DNA is TGTGCCAGCAGCCAAGATCAGGGGAGTGCGTACGAGCAGTACTTC.

This clone was found once. Other DNA sequences from this sample encode an identical CDR3 as well. V usage is TRBV29-1 and J usage is TRBJ2-2; D unresolved. From germline, CDR1 is SQVTM and CDR2 ANQGSEA. The CDR3 loop spans 13 amino acids. V was pared by 3 bases and J by 3 bases, with 8 bases between. In DNA form, the CDR3 reads TGCAGCGTTGATACCGGGTACACCGGGGAGCTGTTTTTT. Translated, it gives CSVDTGYTGELFF.

The V and J genes are TRBV15 and TRBJ2-2, with TRBD2 matching 7 bases. The germline CDR1 and CDR2 sequences are LNHNV and YYDKDF (reference sequence). The CDR3 spans 16 residues. V was clipped by 1 base and J by 0 bases; unmatched bases: 2. The CDR3 sequence: CATSRVGGANTGELFF. CDR3 nucleotides: TGTGCCACCAGCAGAGTGGGGGGGGCGAACACCGGGGAGCTGTTTTTT. Combining the CDR3 with reference TRBV15 and TRBJ2-2 gives the whole variable domain DAMVIQNPRYQVTQFGKPVTLSCSQTLNHNVMYWYQQKSSQAPKLLFHYYDKDFNNEADTPDNFQSRRPNTSFCFLDIRSPGLGDTAMYLCATSRVGGANTGELFFGEGSRLTVL.

This clone showed up just a few times. This chain links TRBV2 with TRBJ1-2; D gene ambiguous. This CDR3 spans 13 amino acids. V gave up 1 base and J gave up 6 bases, with 9 bases separating them. The germline V gene has CDR1 SNHLY and CDR2 FYNNEI. The CDR3 DNA is TGTGCCAGCAGTGAAGGCCCCCGGGATGGCTACACCTTC. Amino acids: CASSEGPRDGYTF.

The sample holds one count of this clone. The chain recombines TRBV6-6 with TRBJ1-2; D unresolved. The CDR3 extends over 12 amino acids. The ends were cut back, 0 bases at V and 14 bases at J, with 13 bases in the middle. Germline lookup yields CDR1 MNHNY and CDR2 SVGAGI (reference sequence). The CDR3 here is CASSYSSERCTF. CDR3 bases: TGTGCCAGCAGTTACTCGTCGGAGCGGTGTACCTTC.